The following is a T cell receptor beta chain sequence with its context. Its antigen is not known. The data were obtained in a study of T cell repertoires in cytomegalovirus infection. TCRdb processed the reads anew with MiXCR; each CDR3 protein has one entry. There are around 570,000 distinct CDR3 sequences in the sample; roughly 43% occur only once, and over 45% lies in the top ten. This CDR3 contains 13 residues. The germline CDR1 and CDR2 sequences are SGHVS and FNYEAQ. V was clipped by 5 bases and J by 10 bases, with 15 bases between them. The starting material was cultured PBMCs, obtained from culture after CMV antigen stimulation. This sequence originates from a human donor in good health (CMV status not recorded). Some clones in this sample may be carry-over from other donors' samples. V usage is TRBV7-6 and J usage is TRBJ2-1; tentatively, D is TRBD1 (5 bases). The CDR3 loop reads CASSPDSTWEQFF. The CDR3 nucleotides are TGTGCCAGCAGCCCAGACAGCACTTGGGAGCAGTTCTTC. The variable domain in full, with the rest retrieved from reference TRBV7-6 and TRBJ2-1, is GAGVSQSPRYKVTKRGQDVALRCDPISGHVSLYWYRQALGQGPEFLTYFNYEAQQDKSGLPNDRFSAERPEGSISTLTIQRTEQRDSAMYRCASSPDSTWEQFFGPGTRLTVL.